Below, 10 T cell receptor beta chains from the same sample are listed, as sequenced in a study of cytomegalovirus exposure and HLA in healthy donors. Primers for the PCR totalled 60 Vbeta and 13 Jbeta. Libraries were prepared by immunoSEQ multiplex PCR; TCRdb keeps only in-frame clonotypes and omits some of them. The data show roughly 160,000 clones, 85% seen once. The sample comprised PBMCs. These receptors originate from a boy aged 2-15 years in good health and CMV-seronegative.

The rearrangement uses TRBV28 and TRBJ1-6; unclear D gene. V dropped 5 bases and J dropped 0 bases, with 8 bases sitting between them. CDR1 and CDR2 (germline): MDHEN, SYDVKM. This CDR3 is built from 15 residues. The CDR3, as DNA: TGTGCCAGCAGTCACACACCCTCCTATAATTCACCCCTCCACTTT. As protein: CASSHTPSYNSPLHF. Drawing the rest from reference TRBV28 and TRBJ1-6, the complete variable domain is DVKVTQSSRYLVKRTGEKVFLECVQDMDHENMFWYRQDPGLGLRLIYFSYDVKMKEKGDIPEGYSVSREKKERFSLILESASTNQTSMYLCASSHTPSYNSPLHFGNGTRLTVT.

In DNA, the CDR3 is TGTGCCAGCAGCGTAGGAGGGACTAGCGGGGGCCCAGTACAGTTCTTC. It codes for CASSVGGTSGGPVQFF. J is TRBJ2-1 and V is TRBV9, with 14 bases identical to TRBD2. V lost 0 bases and J lost 13; bases outside the gene matches: 9. The CDR3 totals 16 residues. Germline values: CDR1 SGDLS, CDR2 YYNGEE.

This clone was found once. The chain recombines TRBV19 with TRBJ2-3; 11 bases fit TRBD1. Trimming removed 7 bases from V and 2 bases from J; junction bases left unmatched: 5. Germline CDR1 and CDR2: LNHDA and SQIVND (reference sequence). CDR3 length equals 15 residues. The DNA of the CDR3 is TGTGCCAGTACCCTAGGACAGGGGGCCACAGATACGCAGTATTTT. This translates into CASTLGQGATDTQYF.

J is TRBJ2-7 and V is TRBV28; possibly TRBD2 for D (5 bases). CDR1 and CDR2 from the germline V gene are MDHEN and SYDVKM. The V and J ends lost 5 bases and 2 bases respectively, with 16 bases between them. The CDR3 contains 15 residues. DNA of the CDR3: TGTGCCAGCAGTGCCCCGAGGGTAAGGACCTACGAGCAGTACTTC. Its translation is CASSAPRVRTYEQYF.

J is TRBJ1-1 and V is TRBV2; D is uncertain. This CDR3 has 15 residues. V gave up 2 bases and J gave up 0 bases, with 10 bases separating them. Per germline, CDR1 SNHLY and CDR2 FYNNEI. CDR3 region: CASSESSVMNTEAFF. The CDR3 DNA follows: TGTGCCAGCAGTGAAAGCTCGGTCATGAACACTGAAGCTTTCTTT.

The chain couples TRBV5-4 to TRBJ1-2; TRBD1 matches at 7 bases. Trimming cost V 3 bases and J 3 bases; bases outside gene matches: 5. The CDR3 loop spans 14 amino acids. CDR1 SGHNT and CDR2 YYREEE come from the germline V gene (reference sequence). The CDR3 region is CASSSGQKDYGYTF. CDR3 nucleotide sequence: TGTGCCAGCAGCTCGGGACAGAAGGACTATGGCTACACCTTC. The entire variable domain, with the rest obtained from reference TRBV5-4 and TRBJ1-2, is as follows: ETGVTQSPTHLIKTRGQQVTLRCSSQSGHNTVSWYQQALGQGPQFIFQYYREEENGRGNFPPRFSGLQFPNYSSELNVNALELDDSALYLCASSSGQKDYGYTFGSGTRLTVV.

The rearrangement uses TRBV29-1 and TRBJ2-1; 10 bases are shared with TRBD2. Germline V gives CDR1 SQVTM, CDR2 ANQGSEA. The V gene end was trimmed by 2 bases and the J gene end by 8 bases; junction bases not matched to a gene: 6. This CDR3 contains 14 residues. This CDR3 is CSVELAGAAYEQFF. As DNA, the CDR3 is TGCAGCGTTGAACTAGCGGGAGCGGCCTATGAGCAGTTCTTC.

The chain couples TRBV7-6 to TRBJ2-4; possible D gene TRBD1, 5 bases. Germline V gene sequence: CDR1 SGHVS, CDR2 FNYEAQ. Trimming cost V 5 bases and J 2 bases, with 19 bases left between them. The CDR3 covers 17 residues. In DNA form, the CDR3 reads TGTGCCAGCAGCCCTTTTGATCCAGGGTCTACCAAAAACATTCAGTACTTC. Its protein is CASSPFDPGSTKNIQYF.

This chain links TRBV20-1 with TRBJ2-1; 9 nucleotides agree with TRBD2. Germline assignment: CDR1 DFQATT and CDR2 SNEGSKA (reference sequence). The CDR3 totals 11 residues. Unmatched junction bases numbered 2, after V lost 0 bases and J lost 14 bases. Written as DNA, the CDR3 is TGCAGTGCTAGAGAGGGCGGGGGGGAGTTCTTC. The encoded protein is CSAREGGGEFF.

The rearrangement uses TRBV28 and TRBJ1-6, with 10 positions matching TRBD1. This CDR3 contains 15 residues. Trimming removed 3 bases from V and 10 bases from J; junction bases left unmatched: 6. In germline, CDR1 is MDHEN, CDR2 SYDVKM. The CDR3 loop reads CASSLGQGYRSPLHF. The CDR3 DNA reads as TGTGCCAGCAGTTTGGGACAGGGGTATAGGTCACCCCTCCACTTT.